Following are 10 T cell receptor beta chains from one sample sequenced in a study of cytomegalovirus exposure and HLA in healthy donors. Sequencing used immunoSEQ multiplex PCR; TCRdb keeps in-frame clones, though not all of them. The sample has some 78,000 clones, 90% to 97% seen once. Sequenced sample: PBMCs. These receptors were collected from a man aged 18 to 30 in good health and CMV-seropositive.

The V and J genes are TRBV5-4 and TRBJ1-1; the D gene is possibly TRBD1 (6 bases). V dropped 1 base and J dropped 5 bases, with 6 bases sitting between them. CDR3 size: 12 residues. In germline, CDR1 is SGHNT, CDR2 YYREEE (reference sequence). CDR3 bases: TGTGCCAGCAGCTTGAGGGGGACTGAAGCTTTCTTT. Residues: CASSLRGTEAFF.

This clone was seen only once. The V call is TRBV5-6, the J call TRBJ2-7; TRBD1 is a possible D gene (5 bases). CDR3 length: 14 residues. The V gene lost 2 bases and the J gene lost 1 base, with 10 bases spanning the gap. Germline V gives CDR1 SGHDT, CDR2 YYEEEE. The CDR3 DNA reads as TGTGCCAGCAGCTTATTGACAGTGTCCTACGAGCAGTACTTC. Protein product: CASSLLTVSYEQYF.

The chain employs TRBV6-1 and TRBJ2-7; a possible D gene is TRBD2 (6 bases). The V gene's germline CDR1 is MNHNS and CDR2 SASEGT. The CDR3 has 14 residues. Trimming removed 3 bases from V and 2 bases from J, with 11 bases in between. CDR3 nucleotides: TGTGCCAGCAGTGAGGTGGGGGGAGCCTACGAGCAGTACTTC. Its protein is CASSEVGGAYEQYF.

This clone appeared once. The rearrangement links TRBV15 to TRBJ2-7, with 9 bases aligning to TRBD2. Trimming at V came to 3 bases and at J to 0 bases, leaving 12 bases not matched to a gene. Per the germline V gene, CDR1 is LNHNV and CDR2 is YYDKDF (reference sequence). The CDR3 covers 18 residues. CDR3 loop: CATSSAKSGGRASYEQYF. Written as DNA, the CDR3 is TGTGCCACCAGCAGTGCTAAGAGCGGCGGGAGGGCCTCCTACGAGCAGTACTTC.

The rearrangement links TRBV27 to TRBJ2-7, with a weak D call TRBD1 (6 bases). V was clipped by 5 bases and J by 0 bases, with 17 bases between them. Germline loops: CDR1 MNHEY, CDR2 SMNVEV (reference sequence). This CDR3 comprises 16 residues. The CDR3 reads CASSGPGQSSSYEQYF. CDR3 nucleotide sequence: TGTGCCAGCAGTGGACCTGGACAGTCCAGCTCCTACGAGCAGTACTTC.

The gene calls are TRBV4-1 and TRBJ1-2, with D possibly matching TRBD1 (6 bases). Germline loops: CDR1 MGHRA, CDR2 YSYEKL. V was pared by 3 bases and J by 5 bases, with 22 bases between. The CDR3 has 17 residues. The DNA of the CDR3 is TGCGCCAGCAGCCAGTTCGTCCGGATCGCGGGGGCGTATGGCTACACCTTC. This codes for CASSQFVRIAGAYGYTF.

This chain connects TRBV30 to TRBJ2-1; 8 positions match TRBD2. The V and J ends lost 5 bases and 0 bases, in that order; junction bases with no gene match: 3. The CDR3 spans 14 residues. Germline V gene sequence: CDR1 GTSNPN, CDR2 SVGIG (reference sequence). CDR3: CAWSSGSSYNEQFF. CDR3 bases: TGTGCCTGGTCGAGCGGGAGCTCCTACAATGAGCAGTTCTTC.

The chain carries TRBV7-3 and TRBJ2-3, with a tentative D call TRBD1 (5 bases). The CDR3 sequence is 13 residues long. Germline V gene sequence: CDR1 SGHTA, CDR2 FQGTGA. V dropped 2 bases and J dropped 3 bases, with 6 bases sitting between them. The CDR3 region has the DNA TGTGCCAGCAGCTTAGACAGAACAGATACGCAGTATTTT. Translation gives CASSLDRTDTQYF.

This chain joins TRBV7-8 and TRBJ1-3; tentative D call: TRBD1 (6 bases). V was trimmed by 5 bases and J by 4 bases, leaving 15 bases between them. This CDR3 region has 15 residues. CDR1 SGHVS and CDR2 FQNEAQ come from the germline V gene. CDR3 nucleotide sequence: TGTGCCAGCAGCCTTCGACAGGCCGGAGGAAACACCATATATTTT. It yields the protein CASSLRQAGGNTIYF. The whole variable domain, filled in from reference TRBV7-8 and TRBJ1-3, reads GAGVSQSPRYKVAKRGQDVALRCDPISGHVSLFWYQQALGQGPEFLTYFQNEAQLDKSGLPSDRFFAERPEGSVSTLKIQRTQQEDSAVYLCASSLRQAGGNTIYFGEGSWLTVV.

This clone has a single count. The chain has TRBV27 and TRBJ2-5; 7 bases match TRBD1. CDR1 and CDR2 from the germline V gene are MNHEY and SMNVEV (reference sequence). V gave up 4 bases and J gave up 5 bases; unmatched junction bases: 4. The CDR3 runs to 13 residues. The CDR3 nucleotides are TGTGCCAGCAGTTCAAGGGGGCGGGAGACCCAGTACTTC. It is translated as CASSSRGRETQYF.